This T cell receptor (beta chain) originates from a study of cytomegalovirus exposure and HLA in healthy donors. The overall study: Earlier work reported some 110 million unique TCR beta sequences from some 170 million T cells.

Germline V lookup: CDR1 SGDLS, CDR2 YYNGEE. The CDR3 extends over 17 amino acids. V lost 0 bases, J lost 0 bases, and 6 bases stayed unmatched. Whole-study findings and limits: TCR beta chains numbering 164 were designated cytomegalovirus-associated.

The PCR had 60 Vbeta and 13 Jbeta primers. Per the authors' pipeline: Roughly 12 million shared chains were among tens of millions of unique TCR beta chains counted in a later analysis. The assay was immunoSEQ multiplex PCR, and TCRdb's table has in-frame clones only and misses some. D and trimming come from the DNA, and the V and J calls and clone size come from that table. The specimen's table records 95,000 to 150,000 clones. As for the donors, each was a healthy bone marrow donor. Details on this clone: The antigen remains undetermined.

The V and J genes are TRBV9 and TRBJ1-3; the match to TRBD1 covers 7 bases. The sample comprised PBMCs. This clonotype was obtained from a man younger than 35 in good health and CMV-seronegative. The chain's CDR3 is CASSVAAQGFSGNTIYF. In nucleotides, the CDR3 is TGTGCCAGCAGCGTAGCTGCACAGGGGTTCTCTGGAAACACCATATATTTT.